The sequence of this T cell receptor beta chain was determined in a study of blood T cell repertoires in COVID-19. The data were produced by immunoSEQ multiplex PCR, yet TCRdb's version contains in-frame clones alone and is incomplete. Of 89,000 or so clones detected, roughly 85% appear once; the ten largest clones hold roughly 40%. The germline V gene has CDR1 MDHEN and CDR2 SYDVKM. Trimming shortened V by 11 bases and J by 4 bases, and 14 bases separated the two germline ends. The length of the CDR3 is 13 residues. Sequencing used peripheral blood. The sequence derives from a man at least 80 years old with acute or convalescent COVID-19. V and J are TRBV28 and TRBJ2-2, with D unresolved. The CDR3 protein is CAFNGSPTGELFF. In DNA form, the CDR3 reads TGTGCCTTTAACGGGTCACCCACCGGGGAGCTGTTTTTT.